This is a list of T cell receptor beta chains from one sample in a study of CD8+ T cells in alopecia areata. Sequenced by immunoSEQ multiplex PCR; TCRdb stores in-frame clones only, minus some. This sample has approximately 45,000 clones, with about three fifths found just once. Here the sequenced sample was CD8+ T cells sorted from blood, taken at week 4, from a patient treated with tofacitinib. The receptors come from a human donor with alopecia areata. The CDR3 runs from the conserved cysteine through the conserved F or W. A D gene is named only where the DNA matches it firmly. Clone size is not always given. Where it is, it says once, few, many or a class for expanded clones.

TRBJ2-5	few	TRBV29-1	TRBD2	CSVEGEAGGEETQYF	TGCAGCGTTGAAGGAGAAGCGGGGGGCGAAGAGACCCAGTACTTC
TRBJ1-5	.	TRBV19	.	CASSPVVDQPQHF	TGTGCCAGTAGTCCAGTTGTAGATCAGCCCCAGCATTTT
TRBJ2-7	once	TRBV30	TRBD2	CAWSLAVRNEQYF	TGTGCCTGGAGCCTAGCGGTGAGAAACGAGCAGTACTTC
TRBJ2-2	.	TRBV27	TRBD2	CASSPRLAGVGGELFF	TGTGCCAGCAGTCCCAGACTAGCGGGAGTGGGCGGGGAGCTGTTTTTT
TRBJ2-5	.	TRBV7-2	.	CASSLSRSLMIQYF	TGTGCCAGCAGCTTATCGCGGAGTCTCATGATCCAGTACTTC
TRBJ1-2	.	TRBV6-1	TRBD1	CASSDEGQGGRNYGYTF	TGTGCCAGCAGTGACGAGGGACAGGGGGGGCGAAACTATGGCTACACCTTC
TRBJ2-3	few	TRBV7-9	.	CASSLGGTDTQYF	TGTGCCAGCAGCTTAGGGGGCACAGATACGCAGTATTTT
TRBJ2-1	once	TRBV7-8	TRBD2	CASSSLMGGRNEQFF	TGTGCCAGCAGCTCCCTGATGGGAGGGAGGAATGAGCAGTTCTTC
TRBJ1-6	.	TRBV4-3	.	CASSQDGSGGPGYF	TGCGCCAGCAGCCAAGATGGGAGTGGAGGTCCTGGGTACTTT
TRBJ2-2	.	TRBV29-1	TRBD1	CSGYTGVGNGELFF	TGCAGCGGATACACAGGGGTGGGCAACGGGGAGCTGTTTTTT
TRBJ2-7	.	TRBV29-1	TRBD1	CSVAPGTGPVEQYF	TGCAGCGTTGCCCCAGGGACAGGGCCTGTAGAACAGTACTTC
TRBJ2-7	.	TRBV11-2	.	CASSLSVSYEQYF	TGTGCCAGCAGCCTATCCGTTTCCTACGAGCAGTACTTC
TRBJ2-1	.	TRBV5-1	TRBD2	CASRTSGEYEQFF	TGCGCCAGCAGGACTAGCGGGGAGTATGAGCAGTTCTTC
TRBJ1-2	.	TRBV2	.	CAIRAGWGYTF	TGTGCCATCCGGGCAGGTTGGGGCTACACCTTC
TRBJ2-3	.	TRBV25-1	TRBD2	CASSTGLADTQYF	TGTGCCAGCAGTACGGGACTAGCAGATACGCAGTATTTT
TRBJ2-2	.	TRBV29-1	.	CSVMGGNTGELFF	TGCAGCGTTATGGGGGGCAATACCGGGGAGCTGTTTTTT
TRBJ2-3	.	TRBV7-9	.	CASSSWTGTDTQYF	TGTGCCAGCAGCTCCTGGACAGGCACAGATACGCAGTATTTT
TRBJ2-1	few	TRBV10-3	.	CAISESSSVGEQFF	TGTGCCATCAGTGAGTCGAGCTCCGTTGGTGAGCAGTTCTTC
TRBJ2-4	.	TRBV29-1	.	CSVEMVGALAKNIQYF	TGCAGCGTTGAAATGGTCGGGGCCCTAGCCAAAAACATTCAGTACTTC
TRBJ1-5	.	TRBV4-3	TRBD1	CASSRLTGVNQPQHF	TGCGCCAGCAGCCGACTCACAGGGGTCAATCAGCCCCAGCATTTT
TRBJ2-2	.	TRBV9	.	CASSPSSGSGELFF	TGTGCCAGCAGCCCCTCTTCGGGAAGCGGGGAGCTGTTTTTT
TRBJ2-7	few	TRBV29-1	TRBD1	CSVEGTGQGAYEQYF	TGCAGCGTTGAGGGTACCGGACAGGGGGCTTACGAGCAGTACTTC
TRBJ2-2	once	TRBV6-1	.	CASSDLGVNTGELFF	TGTGCCAGCAGTGATTTAGGGGTCAACACCGGGGAGCTGTTTTTT
TRBJ2-7	once	TRBV7-9	.	CASMPRTSYEQYF	TGTGCCAGCATGCCGAGGACCAGCTACGAGCAGTACTTC
TRBJ2-7	once	TRBV13	TRBD1	CASSLDREDEQYF	TGTGCCAGCAGCCTGGACAGGGAGGACGAGCAGTACTTC
TRBJ2-7	.	TRBV5-1	TRBD1	CASSRTGSSSYEQYF	TGCGCCAGCAGCCGGACAGGGTCCAGCTCCTACGAGCAGTACTTC
TRBJ2-1	.	TRBV30	TRBD2	CAWSTTSGGRREQFF	TGTGCCTGGAGTACGACTAGCGGGGGGAGGAGAGAGCAGTTCTTC
TRBJ2-1	few	TRBV19	TRBD2	CASSIGSGGANEQFF	TGTGCCAGTAGTATTGGTAGCGGGGGGGCAAATGAGCAGTTCTTC
TRBJ2-7	.	TRBV4-1	.	CASSQDAARQQYF	TGCGCCAGCAGCCAAGATGCGGCTAGACAGCAGTACTTC
TRBJ2-1	once	TRBV4-3	.	CASSQDWGSNEQFF	TGCGCCAGCAGCCAAGATTGGGGATCCAATGAGCAGTTCTTC
TRBJ2-6	.	TRBV30	.	CAWSTGTGANVLTF	TGTGCCTGGAGTACGGGGACTGGGGCCAACGTCCTGACTTTC
TRBJ2-7	few	TRBV29-1	.	CSALLGRDYEQYF	TGCAGCGCTCTCCTCGGGCGTGACTACGAGCAGTACTTC
TRBJ2-7	.	TRBV14	.	CASSQDGYEQYF	TGTGCCAGCAGCCAAGATGGCTACGAGCAGTACTTC
TRBJ2-7	.	TRBV30	.	CAWSVGGRYEQYF	TGTGCCTGGAGTGTGGGGGGCAGATACGAGCAGTACTTC
TRBJ2-4	.	TRBV9	TRBD1	CASSPYLGTALAKNIQYF	TGTGCCAGCAGCCCCTATCTGGGGACAGCTCTAGCCAAAAACATTCAGTACTTC
TRBJ1-5	few	TRBV29-1	.	CIRGGDPNQPQHF	TGCATCCGAGGGGGGGACCCGAATCAGCCCCAGCATTTT
TRBJ2-7	.	TRBV9	.	CASSAAGPYEQYF	TGTGCCAGCAGCGCTGCAGGGCCCTACGAGCAGTACTTC
TRBJ1-2	few	TRBV7-9	TRBD1	CASSFGTEGTRYGYTF	TGTGCCAGCAGCTTCGGGACAGAGGGTACCAGATATGGCTACACCTTC
TRBJ2-1	.	TRBV6-5	TRBD2	CASSYTSGGFNEQFF	TGTGCCAGCAGTTACACTAGCGGGGGTTTCAATGAGCAGTTCTTC
TRBJ2-5	.	TRBV19	.	CASSGGRPEQETQYF	TGTGCCAGTAGTGGGGGTCGACCGGAGCAAGAGACCCAGTACTTC
TRBJ2-1	.	TRBV5-1	TRBD2	CASSLGTTRGAKNEQFF	TGCGCCAGCAGCTTGGGTACGACGCGGGGGGCCAAGAATGAGCAGTTCTTC
TRBJ2-1	.	TRBV30	.	CAVRDLSYNEQFF	TGTGCCGTCCGGGATCTCTCCTACAATGAGCAGTTCTTC
TRBJ2-3	few	TRBV7-9	.	CASSLVQGTDTQYF	TGTGCCAGCAGCTTAGTACAGGGAACGGATACGCAGTATTTT
TRBJ2-3	few	TRBV18	TRBD2	CASSPQTSGGTDTQYF	TGTGCCAGCTCACCACAAACTAGCGGGGGCACAGATACGCAGTATTTT
TRBJ1-2	.	TRBV2	.	CASSDNSGYGYTF	TGTGCCAGCAGTGATAACAGCGGCTATGGCTACACCTTC
TRBJ1-5	few	TRBV19	.	CASSGQINQPQHF	TGTGCCAGTAGTGGACAGATCAATCAGCCCCAGCATTTT
TRBJ1-1	few	TRBV11-2	.	CASSHRTVEAFF	TGTGCCAGCAGCCATAGGACAGTCGAAGCTTTCTTT